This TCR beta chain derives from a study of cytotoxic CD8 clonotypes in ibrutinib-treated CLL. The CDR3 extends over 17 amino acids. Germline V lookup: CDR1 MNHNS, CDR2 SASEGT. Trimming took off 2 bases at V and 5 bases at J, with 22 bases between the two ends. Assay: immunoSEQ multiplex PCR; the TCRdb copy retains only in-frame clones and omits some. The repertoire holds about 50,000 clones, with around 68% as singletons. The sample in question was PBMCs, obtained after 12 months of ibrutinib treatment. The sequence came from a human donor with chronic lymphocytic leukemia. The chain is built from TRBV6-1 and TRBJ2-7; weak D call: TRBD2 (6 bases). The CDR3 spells CASSETSRGGNKDEQYF. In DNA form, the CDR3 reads TGTGCCAGCAGTGAAACCAGCAGAGGAGGGAATAAAGACGAGCAGTACTTC.